This T cell receptor (beta chain) is from a study of blood T cells in healthy people across ages. Across the study: There was about one barcoded beta molecule captured by template switching per two T cells.

V was pared by 5 bases and J by 2 bases, with 12 bases between. The length of the CDR3 is 14 residues. Germline CDR1 SEHNR, CDR2 FQNEAQ (reference sequence). General study findings and limits: A roughly linear fall in TCR beta diversity per million T cells was seen with increasing age. A strong correlation was found between TCR beta diversity and the percentage of naive T cells.

The use of a sample-barcoded 5' primer and a J-beta primer mix characterized a second PCR of roughly 7 to 11 cycles. TCRdb ran MiXCR on the 5' RACE reads and lists one entry per CDR3 protein. This sample has approximately 800,000 distinct CDR3 sequences, with 56% found just once. Points on this clonotype: Its antigen is undetermined.

Every participating donor contributed 8 to 10 milliliters of peripheral blood through a draw. The V gene is TRBV7-9, the J gene TRBJ2-5; no firm D call. Specimen: blood. The sequence came from a man aged 35-49 years in good health. For the CDR3, the DNA is TGTGCCAGCAGCCAAGGCAGGAGTCAAGAGACCCAGTACTTC. Protein sequence: CASSQGRSQETQYF.